This T cell receptor (beta chain) is drawn from a study of spatial heterogeneity in lung cancer. Study-wide context: On average, each unique TCR and UMI combination appeared more than ten times in raw reads.

TCR cDNA molecules were tagged individually, and each one carried a unique molecular identifier. TCRdb re-analysed the 5' RACE reads in MiXCR, keeping a single row per CDR3 protein. The profile covers 26,000 or so distinct CDR3 sequences, with more than 8% appearing a single time and 30% to 45% taken by the ten largest. This clonotype has ten or more counts. Germline CDR1 and CDR2: MDHEN and SYDVKM. The CDR3 contains 15 residues. The V gene lost 6 bases and the J gene lost 3 bases, with 17 bases spanning the gap. Time point described: sample taken at primary tumor resection. Frozen PBMC, nontumor lung or tumor provided whole RNA, which was sequenced unsorted.

The input for sequencing was PBMCs, taken at surgery. The chain links TRBV28 to TRBJ1-1, with unresolved D. This receptor was taken from a female donor with early-stage non-small cell lung cancer. The chain's CDR3 is CASSPRVGVDTEAFF. CDR3 DNA: TGTGCCAGCAGCCCAAGGGTAGGCGTGGACACTGAAGCTTTCTTT. Full variable domain (rest looked up from reference TRBV28 and TRBJ1-1): DVKVTQSSRYLVKRTGEKVFLECVQDMDHENMFWYRQDPGLGLRLIYFSYDVKMKEKGDIPEGYSVSREKKERFSLILESASTNQTSMYLCASSPRVGVDTEAFFGQGTRLTVV.